The clone carrying this TCR beta chain was found a few times. As yet, its antigen is unknown. The data were taken from a study of T-cell memory formation after mild COVID-19. Findings and limits, study-wide: CM and EM subsets held most contracting CD4+ clones; EMRA held CD8+ ones. The authors did not confirm SARS-CoV-2 specificity of second-wave clones peaking day 37.

UMIs and sample barcodes were carried by the TCR alpha and TCR beta cDNA libraries that 5'RACE produced using constant-segment primers. Using its own MiXCR run on the 5' RACE reads, TCRdb lists one record per CDR3 protein. Among some 260,000 distinct CDR3 sequences listed, about 17% were seen once. V was pared by 5 bases and J by 0 bases, with 13 bases between. This CDR3 contains 15 residues. Germline-derived CDR1 and CDR2 are SGHTA and FQGNSA. The chain couples TRBV7-2 to TRBJ2-5, with D tentatively TRBD2 (6 bases). Sequenced sample: PBMCs or a T cell subset sorted from them (not recorded which). This sequence was found in a man aged 18 to 30 who had mild COVID-19 (a few samples of this study predate the infection). Cell type and time point are not known. In DNA form, the CDR3 reads TGTGCCAGCAGCCCGTTAGGAGGGTACCAAGAGACCCAGTACTTC. Protein product: CASSPLGGYQETQYF.